A selection of T cell receptor beta chains follows, all from one sample in a study of CXCR3-negative and CXCR3-positive naive CD8 T cells. TCRdb reworked the 5' RACE reads into one entry per CDR3 protein, no DNA. The sample holds tens of thousands of distinct CDR3 sequences. The specimen sequenced was memory CD8+ T cells from blood. These receptors were obtained from a human donor in good health. Some clones in this sample may be carry-over from other donors' samples. CDR3s include the opening cysteine and the closing phenylalanine or tryptophan.

cdr3_length j_call v_call cdr3_aa
14 TRBJ1-5 TRBV5-1 CASSPGTDNQPQHF
15 TRBJ1-2 TRBV28 CASSPAGQGNYGYTF
15 TRBJ2-7 TRBV9 CASSAQDRGRYEQYF
15 TRBJ2-2 TRBV5-5 CASSPYSQETGELFF
15 TRBJ2-7 TRBV28 CASSLSRSAGYEQYF
14 TRBJ1-1 TRBV9 CASSVVGLDTEAFF
14 TRBJ2-5 TRBV28 CASSPTDIQETQYF
12 TRBJ2-7 TRBV29-1 CSVLRQGSEQYF
16 TRBJ2-2 TRBV6-4 CASTPSGLGGTGELFF
12 TRBJ2-2 TRBV12-3/TRBV12-4 CASSFGGGELFF
14 TRBJ2-1 TRBV7-9 CASSLALSPDEQFF
16 TRBJ2-1 TRBV20-1 CSAREPGPRRYNEQFF
13 TRBJ2-5 TRBV28 CASRTGDEETQYF
14 TRBJ1-5 TRBV10-2 CASSGIVTNQPQHF
19 TRBJ2-3 TRBV28 CASSYPSRGAASSTDTQYF
18 TRBJ2-7 TRBV28 CASSFRASGSYGGSEQYF
13 TRBJ2-7 TRBV29-1 CSALLAGGYEQYF
14 TRBJ2-7 TRBV4-3 CASSPGDRPYEQYF
15 TRBJ2-4 TRBV28 CASSFFSEAKNIQYF
16 TRBJ2-6 TRBV29-1 CSVTGTGNSGANVLTF
14 TRBJ2-7 TRBV10-3 CAISEPDRAGEQYF
13 TRBJ2-2 TRBV6-5 CASSSGLRGELFF
15 TRBJ2-1 TRBV12-3/TRBV12-4 CASSLDRGAYNEQFF
16 TRBJ2-4 TRBV28 CASSLQLASGENIQYF
15 TRBJ2-3 TRBV28 CASSLLGGPGDTQYF
12 TRBJ2-1 TRBV11-1 CASSFDGFEQFF
16 TRBJ2-2 TRBV20-1 CSARDELAGDTGELFF
13 TRBJ2-1 TRBV15 CATSRLLGHEQFF
16 TRBJ2-1 TRBV5-5 CASSWGLALSYNEQFF
16 TRBJ2-7 TRBV6-5 CASSFASGGQASEQYF
11 TRBJ2-3 TRBV6-2/TRBV6-3 CASSWSDTQYF
15 TRBJ2-1 TRBV29-1 CSVETGTGMFNEQFF
16 TRBJ1-1 TRBV5-1 CASSLGYRNTDTEAFF